The rows below give T cell receptor beta chains drawn from one sample of a study of blood T cell repertoires in COVID-19. Sequencing used immunoSEQ multiplex PCR; TCRdb keeps in-frame clones, though not all of them. This sample has some 83,000 clones; roughly 89% occur once, and the top ten carry roughly 5.3%. Specimen: peripheral blood. The origin of the receptors is a woman aged 80 or over with active or convalescent COVID-19. CDR3s include the opening cysteine and the closing phenylalanine or tryptophan. The D gene is left open where the match is weak. Clone size is given for some rows only: seen once, a few or many times, or a class if the clone is expanded.

TRBJ1-1 TRBV27 few NA TGTGCCAGCAGTCACCGGGAGAGGGGAACTGAAGCTTTCTTT CASSHRERGTEAFF
TRBJ1-1 TRBV27 NA NA TGTGCCAGCAGCCGAAGTGGGGGCAGGGACACTGAAGCTTTCTTT CASSRSGGRDTEAFF
TRBJ2-3 TRBV19 NA TRBD1 TGTGCCAGCAAAAGACAGGGGATGGCAGATACGCAGTATTTT CASKRQGMADTQYF
TRBJ2-7 TRBV5-4 NA NA TGTGCCAGCAGCCCCCCACAGGGTTACGAGCAGTACTTC CASSPPQGYEQYF
TRBJ2-1 TRBV7-2 NA TRBD1 TGTGCCAGCAGCCCAGAGCGGGACAGGGGGGGCAATGAGCAGTTCTTC CASSPERDRGGNEQFF
TRBJ2-1 TRBV4-1 NA TRBD2 TGCGCCAGCAGACTACTAGCGGGGGTCAGAAATGAGCAGTTCTTC CASRLLAGVRNEQFF
TRBJ2-7 TRBV24-1 NA TRBD1 TGTGCCACCAGCACCGGGACAGAGTACGAGCAGTACTTC CATSTGTEYEQYF
TRBJ2-3 TRBV14 few NA TGTGCCAGCAGCTTCGCAGATACGCAGTATTTT CASSFADTQYF
TRBJ2-2 TRBV5-1 NA TRBD2 TGCGCCAGCAGCCAAGCCGGGACTAGATACGCCGGGGAGCTGTTTTTT CASSQAGTRYAGELFF
TRBJ2-6 TRBV7-6 NA NA TGTGCCAGCAGCACAACGCAGGGCCCCCCTGGGGCCAACGTCCTGACTTTC CASSTTQGPPGANVLTF
TRBJ2-1 TRBV20-1 NA NA TGCAGTGCTAGCAGCGGACATGAGCAGTTCTTC CSASSGHEQFF
TRBJ2-5 TRBV19 NA TRBD2 TGTGCCAGCCGTAGCGGGGGCATTGGAGAGACCCAGTACTTC CASRSGGIGETQYF
TRBJ1-1 TRBV6-6 once TRBD1 TGTGCCAGCAGTTCAACCGGGACAGGGGGCAAGCCTGAAGCTTTCTTT CASSSTGTGGKPEAFF
TRBJ2-7 TRBV9 NA TRBD1 TGTGCCAGCAGCGCCGGGACAGGGGCCTCCTACGAGCAGTACTTC CASSAGTGASYEQYF
TRBJ1-5 TRBV10-3 NA NA TGTGCCGCGGGAGAGTTGGGAGTTGGCAATCAGCCCCAGCATTTT CAAGELGVGNQPQHF
TRBJ1-5 TRBV28 NA NA TGTGCCAGCAGTTTGGGGGGTGGCAATCAGCCCCAGCATTTT CASSLGGGNQPQHF
TRBJ1-6 TRBV4-3 NA NA TGCGCCAGCAGCCAAGAACAGTATAATTCACCCCTCCACTTT CASSQEQYNSPLHF
TRBJ2-3 TRBV4-1 once TRBD2 TGCGCCAGCAGCCAAGATTGGCTAGCGGGGGGCTACACAGATACGCAGTATTTT CASSQDWLAGGYTDTQYF
TRBJ1-4 TRBV28 NA TRBD1 TGTGCCAGCAGTCACCGGGACAGGGGCAAACTGTTTTTT CASSHRDRGKLFF
TRBJ2-7 TRBV14 NA NA TGTGCCAGCAGCCAAGATATTGTTGGATTAGCGCACGAGCAGTACTTC CASSQDIVGLAHEQYF
TRBJ1-4 TRBV6-1 NA TRBD1 TGTGCCAGCAGTGAATCGACAGGGGGCGCGGGGGAAAAACTGTTTTTT CASSESTGGAGEKLFF
TRBJ2-1 TRBV19 NA TRBD2 TGTGCCAGTAGTTCTACTAGCGGGAGGGCCAATGAGCAGTTCTTC CASSSTSGRANEQFF
TRBJ2-1 TRBV3-1/TRBV3-2 NA TRBD2 TGTGCCAGCAGGTCAAGGGCAGGTGTGGGAGCGGGAGGTCAGTTCTTC CASRSRAGVGAGGQFF
TRBJ1-4 TRBV6-5 NA TRBD1 TGTGCCAGCAGTTTCCGGGACAGGGGGCGAGAAAAACTGTTTTTT CASSFRDRGREKLFF
TRBJ2-7 TRBV30 NA NA TGTGCCTGGAGTGCATCCACGGGGGAGCAGTACTTC CAWSASTGEQYF
TRBJ1-5 TRBV27 NA TRBD1 TGTGCCAGCAGTTTATCGTTGGGGGGACAGGGGTCTCAGCCCCAGCATTTT CASSLSLGGQGSQPQHF
TRBJ2-1 TRBV4-3 NA NA TGCGCCAGCAGCCAAGATTCTGACAATGAGCAGTTCTTC CASSQDSDNEQFF
TRBJ1-3 TRBV5-4 NA NA TGTGCCAGCAGCTGGGACACCACTGGAAACACCATATATTTT CASSWDTTGNTIYF
TRBJ1-1 TRBV19 NA TRBD1 TGTGCCAGCGCCTGGACAGGGTTCATGAACACTGAAGCTTTCTTT CASAWTGFMNTEAFF
TRBJ1-5 TRBV28 NA NA TGTGCCAGCAGTCAAGAGCAAACCAGGGATCGGCCCCAGCATTTT CASSQEQTRDRPQHF
TRBJ1-4 TRBV19 NA TRBD1 TGTGCCAGTAGTATAAGACAGGGGGCGTTTTTCAGGGCTTGTGGGGAACTGTTTTTT CASSIRQGAFFRACGELFF
TRBJ2-1 TRBV6-2/TRBV6-3 NA TRBD2 TGTGCCAGCAGTCGGACTAGCGGGGGCAATGAGCAGTTCTTC CASSRTSGGNEQFF
TRBJ2-3 TRBV7-6 NA TRBD2 TGTGCCAGCAGCTTATCGAGCGGGAGAGTATTAGATACGCAGTATTTT CASSLSSGRVLDTQYF
TRBJ2-7 TRBV2 NA TRBD1 TGTGCCAGCAGTGGGGACAGTTCCACCTACGAGCAGTACTTC CASSGDSSTYEQYF
TRBJ1-1 TRBV3-1/TRBV3-2 NA NA TGTGCCAGCAGCCTGAAGGTAGGGGGAGGGGGAGCTTTCTTT CASSLKVGGGGAFF
TRBJ2-6 TRBV6-2/TRBV6-3 NA TRBD2 TGTGCCAGCAGTGGCGGGGGCTCTGGGGCCAACGTCCTGACTTTC CASSGGGSGANVLTF
TRBJ2-5 TRBV2 NA TRBD1 TGTGCCAGCAGTCAGGACAGGTTCCAAGAGACCCAGTACTTC CASSQDRFQETQYF
TRBJ1-2 TRBV28 NA NA TGTGCCAGCACCCAGGGGCAAATTAATGGCTACACCTTC CASTQGQINGYTF
TRBJ1-5 TRBV12-5 NA NA TGTGCTAGTGGTTGGGAATTGGGAGCCGGCAGTCAGCCCCAGCATTTT CASGWELGAGSQPQHF
TRBJ1-2 TRBV11-2 NA NA TGTGCCAGCAGCCGAACGGACGTAGGGGTAGCTAACTATGGCTACACCTTC CASSRTDVGVANYGYTF
TRBJ1-4 TRBV7-8 once NA TGTGCCAGCAACAGGGAGCCAACTAATGAAAAACTGTTTTTT CASNREPTNEKLFF
TRBJ2-1 TRBV6-5 NA NA TGTGCCAGCACTCGGACTTCCAGCTCCTACAATGAGCAGTTCTTC CASTRTSSSYNEQFF
TRBJ1-2 TRBV19 NA TRBD1 TGTGCCAGTAGTATCTCCTGGGGACAGGTTTATGGCTACACCTTC CASSISWGQVYGYTF
TRBJ2-2 TRBV6-5 NA TRBD2 TGTGCCAGCAGTTCAGCTAGCGGGGGGGTCGCCGGGGAGCTGTTTTTT CASSSASGGVAGELFF
TRBJ1-1 TRBV19 NA NA TGTGCCAGTAGCCGAGGCAGATACACTGAAGCTTTCTTT CASSRGRYTEAFF
TRBJ2-7 TRBV11-1 NA TRBD1 TGTGCCAGCAGCCGTGGACAGGGTGGGAACTACGAGCAGTACTTC CASSRGQGGNYEQYF
TRBJ1-2 TRBV5-1 NA NA TGCGCCAGCAGCCGACAGACTCACTATGGCTACACCTTC CASSRQTHYGYTF
TRBJ1-5 TRBV6-2/TRBV6-3 NA NA TGTGCCAGCAGTTCCGACAGTTCCCAGCCCCAGCATTTT CASSSDSSQPQHF
TRBJ2-2 TRBV24-1 NA NA TGTGCCACCAGTGATTTGGGGAGAGAGGACGGGGAGCTGTTTTTT CATSDLGREDGELFF
TRBJ1-3 TRBV15 NA TRBD1 TGTGCCACCAGCAGAGACCGGGACAGGGTTAGTGGCACCATATATTTT CATSRDRDRVSGTIYF
TRBJ2-3 TRBV7-2 NA NA TGTGCCAGCAGCTTAGGGCCTCGCACAGATACGCAGTATTTT CASSLGPRTDTQYF
TRBJ1-1 TRBV19 NA NA TGTGCCAGTAGTATAGGGAGGGCGAACACTGAAGCTTTCTTT CASSIGRANTEAFF
TRBJ2-2 TRBV9 NA TRBD1 TGTGCCAGCAGCGGCAGACCGGGACAGGCGAGAACCGGGGAGCTGTTTTTT CASSGRPGQARTGELFF